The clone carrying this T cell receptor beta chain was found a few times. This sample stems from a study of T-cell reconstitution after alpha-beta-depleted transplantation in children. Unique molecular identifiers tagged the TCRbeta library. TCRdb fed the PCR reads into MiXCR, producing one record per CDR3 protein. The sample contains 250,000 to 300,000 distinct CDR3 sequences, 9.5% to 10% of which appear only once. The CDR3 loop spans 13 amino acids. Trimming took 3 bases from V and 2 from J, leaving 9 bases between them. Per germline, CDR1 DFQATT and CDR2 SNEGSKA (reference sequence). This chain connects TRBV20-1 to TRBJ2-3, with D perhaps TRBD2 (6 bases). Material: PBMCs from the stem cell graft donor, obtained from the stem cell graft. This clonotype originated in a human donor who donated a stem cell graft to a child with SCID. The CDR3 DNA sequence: TGCAGTGCTAGGTGGGACTTCACAGATACGCAGTATTTT. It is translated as CSARWDFTDTQYF.